This passage covers 25 T cell receptor beta chains from one sample sequenced in a study of blood T cells in healthy people across ages. PCR was performed a second time for roughly 6 to 12 cycles using a sample-barcoded 5' primer and a J-beta primer mix. TCRdb called the 5' RACE reads again in MiXCR, with one record for every CDR3 protein. The sample shows about 1.1 million distinct CDR3 sequences, around two fifths of them seen only once. The sequenced sample consisted of blood. These receptors were obtained from a man aged 18 to 35 in good health.

This clonotype was seen only a few times. The J gene is TRBJ2-2, the V gene TRBV29-1; 11 positions agree with TRBD1. The germline V gene has CDR1 SQVTM and CDR2 ANQGSEA. CDR3 size: 14 residues. Trimming at V came to 5 bases and at J to 4 bases, leaving 3 bases not matched to a gene. CDR3 in DNA: TGCAGCGTTTCCGGGACAGGGGGCACCGGGGAGCTGTTTTTT. Translation: CSVSGTGGTGELFF.

At least ten counts were recorded for this clonotype. This chain joins TRBV10-3 and TRBJ2-7; 8 positions agree with TRBD2. CDR1 is ENHRY and CDR2 is SYGVKD in the germline V gene. This CDR3 spans 13 amino acids. V lost 9 bases to trimming and J lost 1 base; unmatched junction nucleotides: 5. The CDR3 DNA follows: TGTGCCATTCGAGCGGGGGAGTCCTACGAGCAGTACTTC. Encoded protein: CAIRAGESYEQYF.

The chain is built from TRBV6-2 or TRBV6-3 and TRBJ1-2, with a weak D call TRBD1 (5 bases). Trimming took 0 bases from V and 6 from J, leaving 14 bases between them. The CDR3 loop spans 15 amino acids. Germline V gives CDR1 MNHEY, CDR2 SVGEGT. CDR3 region: CASSYSRRAPNGYTF. The CDR3 DNA follows: TGTGCCAGCAGTTACTCCCGCAGGGCCCCCAATGGCTACACCTTC.

The chain links TRBV21-1 to TRBJ1-5. TRBV21-1 is classified as a pseudogene. The CDR3 sequence is 10 residues long. The CDR3 DNA sequence: TGTGCCAGCAGCTGTCAGCCCCAGCATTTT. Protein sequence: CASSCQPQHF.

The chain links TRBV7-9 to TRBJ1-1, with D unclear. The germline V gene has CDR1 SEHNR and CDR2 FQNEAQ (reference sequence). Trimming took off 3 bases at V and 6 bases at J, with 8 bases between the two ends. The CDR3 length is 12 residues. The CDR3 protein is CASSLEHSEAFF. The CDR3 DNA sequence: TGTGCCAGCAGCTTGGAACATTCTGAAGCTTTCTTT.

The chain is built from TRBV7-9 and TRBJ1-2; D is ambiguous. The CDR3 is 17 residues long. Trimming removed 3 bases at V and 0 bases at J, with 17 bases between. The germline V gene has CDR1 SEHNR and CDR2 FQNEAQ (reference sequence). The DNA for the CDR3 is TGTGCCAGCAGCTTTATGTCTGCAACCGCCACTAACTATGGCTACACCTTC. Its protein product is CASSFMSATATNYGYTF.

The gene calls are TRBV7-2 and TRBJ1-5; possible D gene TRBD1, 5 bases. Germline CDR1 and CDR2: SGHTA and FQGNSA. CDR3 length: 15 residues. The ends were cut back, 8 bases at V and 0 bases at J, with 14 bases in the middle. The CDR3 spells CASGLGGDSNQPQHF. The CDR3 DNA reads TGTGCCAGCGGGCTTGGGGGGGATAGCAATCAGCCCCAGCATTTT.

The V gene is TRBV7-2, the J gene TRBJ1-2; 10 nucleotides line up with TRBD1. The CDR3 loop spans 13 amino acids. Germline V CDR1 and CDR2: SGHTA, FQGNSA. Losses at the gene ends were 4 bases for V and 8 bases for J; bases not matched to a gene: 4. The CDR3 coding sequence is TGTGCCAGCAGCTCGGGACAGGGGCAAGGCTACACCTTC. Translating gives CASSSGQGQGYTF.

This clonotype was seen a few times. The chain joins TRBV20-1 to TRBJ2-5; 7 bases fit TRBD2. Unmatched junction bases numbered 5, after V lost 3 bases and J lost 1 base. The germline gives CDR1 DFQATT, CDR2 SNEGSKA (reference sequence). This CDR3 comprises 14 residues. CDR3 sequence (DNA): TGCAGTGCTAGCCCCAAGCGGGGCCAAGAGACCCAGTACTTC. Protein product: CSASPKRGQETQYF.

This clonotype was picked up a small number of times. V and J are TRBV12-5 and TRBJ2-3, with D possibly called TRBD1 or TRBD2 (5 bases each). CDR3 length: 14 amino acids. Germline CDR1 reads LGHNT; CDR2 reads FRNRAP. V was pared by 6 bases and J by 4 bases, with 14 bases between. The CDR3 loop reads CASGPRGASDTQYF. Here the CDR3 DNA reads TGTGCTAGTGGGCCCCGAGGGGCATCAGATACGCAGTATTTT.

The chain has TRBV10-3 and TRBJ1-1; TRBD1 is a possible D gene (6 bases). The CDR3 contains 14 residues. Between the trimmed V and J ends, which lost 11 bases and 3 bases, there was a span of 19 bases. CDR1 is ENHRY, CDR2 SYGVKD, per germline. The CDR3 loop is CAAKAWGQDTEAFF. The CDR3, as DNA: TGTGCCGCCAAGGCGTGGGGGCAGGACACTGAAGCTTTCTTT.

This clonotype was seen a handful of times. V gene TRBV20-1 combines with J gene TRBJ2-5; D is perhaps TRBD1 or TRBD2 (6 bases each). The J call is uncertain, as TRBJ2-7 better fits the DNA end. The germline gives CDR1 DFQATT, CDR2 SNEGSKA (reference sequence). The CDR3 sequence is 12 residues long. CDR3 in DNA: TGCAGTGCTAGATTAGGAGGGGGCGAGCAGTACTTC. Amino acids: CSARLGGGEQYF.

This clonotype was picked up a small number of times. The chain couples TRBV12-3 or TRBV12-4 to TRBJ1-1; tentative D call: TRBD1 (5 bases). This CDR3 spans 16 amino acids. The V and J ends lost 6 bases and 1 base respectively, with 18 bases between them. The CDR3 bases are TGTGCCAGCAGGCCGTACCCGGGACGGACGAACACTGAAGCTTTCTTT. Encoded protein: CASRPYPGRTNTEAFF.

The rearrangement joins TRBV29-1 to TRBJ1-1; the D is unclear. Trimming pared 2 bases from V and 7 bases from J, leaving 11 bases between. The CDR3 length is 12 residues. Germline V CDR1 and CDR2: SQVTM, ANQGSEA. CDR3 sequence (DNA): TGCAGCGTTGAAAGGGCGGACTGTGAAGCTTTCTTT. This gives the protein CSVERADCEAFF.

The V gene is TRBV5-4, the J gene TRBJ1-1; a weak D match, TRBD1 (5 bases). V lost 1 base to trimming and J lost 7 bases, with 11 bases between them. The CDR3 totals 13 residues. Germline assignment: CDR1 SGHNT and CDR2 YYREEE (reference sequence). This chain's CDR3 is CASSLHDSDEAFF. CDR3 bases: TGTGCCAGCAGCTTGCATGACAGCGATGAAGCTTTCTTT.

V is TRBV12-3 or TRBV12-4 and J is TRBJ2-2, with no clear D. Trimming cost V 3 bases and J 7 bases, with 6 bases left between them. The CDR3 has 12 amino acids. In DNA, the CDR3 is TGTGCCAGCAGTTTCATCGACGGGGAGCTGTTTTTT. Its protein is CASSFIDGELFF.

The chain is built from TRBV28 and TRBJ1-6; D ambiguous. The germline gives CDR1 MDHEN, CDR2 SYDVKM. The V end lost 8 bases, the J end lost 10 bases, and 18 bases lay between the germline ends. This CDR3 has 14 residues. The DNA of the CDR3 is TGTGCCAGCTTTCCGGGGATATTTGGGTCACCCCTCCACTTT. Translated: CASFPGIFGSPLHF.

The rearrangement uses TRBV7-2 and TRBJ2-3, with TRBD2 as a possible D gene (6 bases). This CDR3 region has 12 residues. Germline CDR1 is SGHTA and CDR2 is FQGNSA. Here the CDR3 DNA reads TGTGCGGCGGGGTTTAGCACAGATACGCAGTATTTT. It codes for CAAGFSTDTQYF.

This clonotype has more than one count but fewer than ten. This chain joins TRBV27 and TRBJ2-5, with D hard to call. Germline values: CDR1 MNHEY, CDR2 SMNVEV (reference sequence). Trimming pared 4 bases from V and 1 base from J, leaving 10 bases between. CDR3 length: 14 amino acids. CDR3 protein: CASSSRPRQETQYF. The CDR3 DNA follows: TGTGCCAGCAGTTCTCGACCGCGCCAAGAGACCCAGTACTTC.

As concerns this clonotype: The junction and the germline gene differ at one end; a read error may be behind it. This chain uses TRBV9 with TRBJ1-1; TRBD1 matches at 7 bases. Germline-derived CDR1 and CDR2 are SGDLS and YYNGEE. The CDR3 has 16 amino acids. This chain's CDR3 is CASSVDEGAGNTEVFF. The CDR3 bases are TGTGCCAGCAGCGTAGATGAGGGGGCAGGGAACACTGAAGTTTTCTTT.

The rearrangement uses TRBV29-1 and TRBJ2-7, with D perhaps matching TRBD1 (7 bases). The J call may be faulty, since TRBJ2-5 better matches the DNA end. From germline, CDR1 is SQVTM and CDR2 ANQGSEA. The CDR3 sequence is 13 residues long. The CDR3 here is CSVVGGQWETQYF. The CDR3, as DNA: TGCAGCGTTGTGGGGGGACAGTGGGAGACCCAGTACTTC.

To note about this clonotype: The junction shows a germline mismatch at one end, possibly a read error. The J gene is TRBJ2-3, the V gene TRBV12-3 or TRBV12-4; 8 bases fit TRBD2. The CDR3 totals 15 residues. The CDR3 DNA is TGTGCCAGCAGTTTTATCGCGGGGGGTGCAGATATGCAGTATTTT. It translates to CASSFIAGGADMQYF.

In regard to this clonotype: A much larger clone sits a single nucleotide away, making a read error possible. The gene calls are TRBV6-1 and TRBJ2-5, with no clear D. The CDR3 covers 12 residues. Trimming removed 7 bases from V and 2 bases from J, with 8 bases in between. Germline CDR1 is MNHNS and CDR2 is SASEGT. The CDR3 DNA sequence: TGTGCCAGCACCAGCGATCAAGAGACCCAGTACTTC. It codes for CASTSDQETQYF.

This chain links TRBV12-3 or TRBV12-4 with TRBJ2-1; 7 bases fit TRBD2. The V and J ends lost 5 bases and 9 bases, in that order; junction bases with no gene match: 4. This CDR3 has 12 amino acids. The CDR3 nucleotides read TGTGCCAGCAGTCCCTGGGAGGGTGAGCAGTTCTTC. Encoded protein: CASSPWEGEQFF.

J is TRBJ2-1 and V is TRBV2; TRBD2 aligns across 7 bases. The CDR3 sequence is 17 residues long. The germline V gene encodes CDR1 SNHLY and CDR2 FYNNEI. The trim removed 5 bases at V and 1 base at J, leaving 11 bases unmatched. The CDR3: CASSPSLRGESYNEQFF. The CDR3 DNA reads as TGTGCCAGCAGTCCCTCCCTCCGGGGGGAGTCCTACAATGAGCAGTTCTTC.